The present T cell receptor beta chain was sequenced within a study of read filtering for tumor transcriptome and immune sequencing. This library used roughly 0.4 ug RNA and molecular barcoded adaptors spanning alpha/delta and beta/gamma chains. MiXCR was run by TCRdb on the reads, yielding one entry per CDR3 protein. The table records around 140,000 distinct CDR3 sequences, approximately 13% of them present only once. This clonotype was observed a few times. Its antigen is unidentified. Regarding the study as a whole: Single-read clonotypes: about 82% of IR-seq clonotypes (around 3.4% of reads), roughly 70% of RNA-seq clonotypes (around 45% of reads).

The TCR comes from a donor aged 40 or over with multiple myeloma. Material for sequencing was a population of CD138-negative cells sorted from bone marrow.

CDR3 protein: CAFSGAGIGKAFF. In DNA form, the CDR3 reads TGTGCCTTCTCCGGGGCAGGGATTGGAAAAGCTTTCTTT. This rearrangement joins TRBV30 to TRBJ1-1; D is possibly TRBD1 (5 bases). Germline V gene sequence: CDR1 GTSNPN, CDR2 SVGIG (reference sequence). The CDR3 has 13 amino acids. Trimming left V 7 bases short and J 9 bases short, with 21 bases between.